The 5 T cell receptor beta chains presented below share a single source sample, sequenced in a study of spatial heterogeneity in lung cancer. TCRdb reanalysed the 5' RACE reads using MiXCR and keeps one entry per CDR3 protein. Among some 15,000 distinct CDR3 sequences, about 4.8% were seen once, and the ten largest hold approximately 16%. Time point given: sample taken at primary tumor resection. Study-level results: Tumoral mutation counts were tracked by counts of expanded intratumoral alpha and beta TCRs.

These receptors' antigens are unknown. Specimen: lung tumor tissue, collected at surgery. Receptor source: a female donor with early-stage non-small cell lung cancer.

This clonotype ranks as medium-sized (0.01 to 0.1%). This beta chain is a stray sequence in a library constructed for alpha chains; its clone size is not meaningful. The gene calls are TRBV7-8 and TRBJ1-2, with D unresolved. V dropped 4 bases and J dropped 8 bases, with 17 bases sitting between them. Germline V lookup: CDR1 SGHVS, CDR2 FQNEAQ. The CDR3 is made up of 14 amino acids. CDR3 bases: TGTGCCAGCAGCTACCGGGTCGAAACCGGGGGCTACACCTTC. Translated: CASSYRVETGGYTF.

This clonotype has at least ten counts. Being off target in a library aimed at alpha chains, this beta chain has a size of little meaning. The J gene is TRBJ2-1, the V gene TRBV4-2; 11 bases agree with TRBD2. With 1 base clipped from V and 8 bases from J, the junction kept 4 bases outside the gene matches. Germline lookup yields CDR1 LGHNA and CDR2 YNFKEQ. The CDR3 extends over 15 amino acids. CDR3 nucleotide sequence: TGTGCCAGCAGCCAAGGTAGCGGGGGGGCGGATGAGCAGTTCTTC. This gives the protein CASSQGSGGADEQFF.

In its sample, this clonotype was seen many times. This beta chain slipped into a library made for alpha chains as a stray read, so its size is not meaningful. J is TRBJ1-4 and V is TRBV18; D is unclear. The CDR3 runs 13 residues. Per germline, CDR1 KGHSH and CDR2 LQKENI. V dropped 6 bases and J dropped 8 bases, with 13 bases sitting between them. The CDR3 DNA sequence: TGTGCCAGCTCGACGCCGTCGGAAGAAAAACTGTTTTTT. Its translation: CASSTPSEEKLFF. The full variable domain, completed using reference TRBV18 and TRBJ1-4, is NAGVMQNPRHLVRRRGQEARLRCSPMKGHSHVYWYRQLPEEGLKFMVYLQKENIIDESGMPKERFSAEFPKEGPSILRIQQVVRGDSAAYFCASSTPSEEKLFFGSGTQLSVL.

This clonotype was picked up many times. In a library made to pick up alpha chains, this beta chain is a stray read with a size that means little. CDR3 sequence reads: CSARDRVGTDNSPLHF. CDR3 nucleotide sequence: TGCAGTGCTAGAGATAGAGTGGGGACAGATAATTCACCCCTCCACTTT. The chain carries TRBV20-1 and TRBJ1-6, with 7 bases fitting TRBD1. The CDR3 is 16 residues long. Germline values: CDR1 DFQATT, CDR2 SNEGSKA (reference sequence). The junction had 7 bases not matched to a gene; V was cut back by 0 bases and J by 5 bases.

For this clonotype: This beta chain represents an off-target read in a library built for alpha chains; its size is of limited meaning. The CDR3 DNA sequence: TGTGCCAGCAGTTTCGGCCAGTCTTATAATTCACCCCTCCACTTT. The encoded protein is CASSFGQSYNSPLHF. The V and J genes are TRBV27 and TRBJ1-6, with unresolved D. CDR1 and CDR2 (germline): MNHEY, SMNVEV (reference sequence). The CDR3 has 15 amino acids. V was clipped by 3 bases and J by 4 bases, with 10 bases between them.